These 30 T cell receptor beta chains were all obtained from the same sample, sequenced in a study of T cell changes during pregnancy in multiple sclerosis. Data came from immunoSEQ multiplex PCR; TCRdb stores just in-frame clones and leaves some out. The sample carries under 80,000 clones, approximately 91% recorded once. The sequencing here drew on peripheral blood, taken in the second trimester of pregnancy. The receptor source for this set is a female donor with multiple sclerosis, enrolled in a pregnancy study.

The CDR3 region has the DNA TGCGCCAGCAGCTCCCGATACCGGGACTCCAGAACAGATACGCAGTATTTT. Translating gives CASSSRYRDSRTDTQYF. The rearrangement uses TRBV5-1 and TRBJ2-3; D is perhaps TRBD2 (6 bases). CDR1 is SGHRS, CDR2 YFSETQ, per germline. The V end lost 3 bases, the J end lost 3 bases, and 20 bases lay between the germline ends. The CDR3 is 17 amino acids. Full variable domain (remainder filled in from reference TRBV5-1 and TRBJ2-3): KAGVTQTPRYLIKTRGQQVTLSCSPISGHRSVSWYQQTPGQGLQFLFEYFSETQRNKGNFPGRFSGRQFSNSRSEMNVSTLELGDSALYLCASSSRYRDSRTDTQYFGPGTRLTVL.

DNA for the CDR3: TGTGCCAGCTCACCGACAGGGACCGATTCACCCCTCCACTTT. This encodes CASSPTGTDSPLHF. The V and J genes are TRBV18 and TRBJ1-6; the match to TRBD1 covers 7 bases. After removal of 3 bases from V and 8 bases from J, the junction contained 4 bases not matched to a gene. The germline CDR1 and CDR2 sequences are KGHSH and LQKENI. There are 14 residues in the CDR3.

The chain links TRBV5-1 to TRBJ1-4; a weak D match, TRBD1 (6 bases). CDR1 and CDR2 from the germline V gene are SGHRS and YFSETQ. The CDR3 has 17 residues. Trimming cost V 0 bases and J 5 bases, with 17 bases left between them. The CDR3 region is CASSLGPAGEGNEKLFF. The DNA for the CDR3 is TGCGCCAGCAGCTTGGGGCCTGCAGGGGAAGGGAATGAAAAACTGTTTTTT. Filled out from reference TRBV5-1 and TRBJ1-4, the complete variable domain reads KAGVTQTPRYLIKTRGQQVTLSCSPISGHRSVSWYQQTPGQGLQFLFEYFSETQRNKGNFPGRFSGRQFSNSRSEMNVSTLELGDSALYLCASSLGPAGEGNEKLFFGSGTQLSVL.

The chain uses TRBV5-6 and TRBJ2-7; TRBD1 is a possible D gene (5 bases). The CDR3 consists of 14 residues. Germline V CDR1 and CDR2: SGHDT, YYEEEE. With 0 bases removed from V and 3 bases from J, the gap between germline ends came to 10 bases. The CDR3 DNA is TGTGCCAGCAGCTTGGACAGGTCACGCTACGAGCAGTACTTC. Translating it yields CASSLDRSRYEQYF.

The V and J genes are TRBV4-1 and TRBJ1-3; D ambiguous. The CDR3 spans 17 residues. Germline lookup yields CDR1 MGHRA and CDR2 YSYEKL. The V gene lost 0 bases and the J gene lost 0 bases, with 12 bases spanning the gap. The CDR3 sequence is CASSQDAGTRSGNTIYF. The CDR3 region has the DNA TGCGCCAGCAGCCAAGACGCGGGAACCCGCTCTGGAAACACCATATATTTT.

The chain carries TRBV6-5 and TRBJ2-5, with D tentatively TRBD1 (6 bases). This CDR3 region has 16 residues. Trimming removed 3 bases from V and 1 base from J, with 15 bases in between. Germline CDR1 MNHEY, CDR2 SVGAGI. CDR3 region: CASSYSPGTIQETQYF. In nucleotides, the CDR3 is TGTGCCAGCAGTTATTCCCCCGGGACAATCCAAGAGACCCAGTACTTC.

This CDR3 reads CASSGQLLGTDTQYF. Here the CDR3 DNA reads TGTGCCAGCAGTGGACAGCTTCTCGGCACAGATACGCAGTATTTT. The rearrangement links TRBV2 to TRBJ2-3; maybe TRBD1 (5 bases). V lost 4 bases, J lost 1 base, and 12 bases lay in between. CDR3 length: 15 residues. Germline loops: CDR1 SNHLY, CDR2 FYNNEI.

V gene TRBV6-5 combines with J gene TRBJ2-7; a possible D gene is TRBD2 (5 bases). Germline V CDR1 and CDR2: MNHEY, SVGAGI. CDR3 size: 11 residues. V was clipped by 7 bases and J by 2 bases, with 6 bases between them. CDR3 in amino acids: CASTGTYEQYF. CDR3 in DNA: TGTGCCAGCACCGGGACCTACGAGCAGTACTTC.

The chain links TRBV6-5 to TRBJ2-7; the D gene is possibly TRBD1 (6 bases). With 5 bases removed from V and 2 bases from J, the gap between germline ends came to 7 bases. CDR1 and CDR2 from the germline V gene are MNHEY and SVGAGI. The CDR3 length is 12 residues. CDR3 loop: CASSRTAYEQYF. The CDR3 bases are TGTGCCAGCAGTCGGACAGCCTACGAGCAGTACTTC.

This chain links TRBV7-8 with TRBJ1-5; no clear D gene. Germline lookup yields CDR1 SGHVS and CDR2 FQNEAQ. Trimming stripped 5 bases from V and 7 bases from J, with 18 bases between. CDR3 length equals 15 residues. The CDR3 region is CASSLSTGSGQPQHF. The CDR3 bases are TGTGCCAGCAGCCTAAGCACGGGGTCGGGACAGCCCCAGCATTTT.

This chain uses TRBV6-1 with TRBJ2-3, with TRBD1 as a possible D gene (7 bases). The CDR3 contains 16 residues. Germline-derived CDR1 and CDR2 are MNHNS and SASEGT. The V end lost 0 bases, the J end lost 1 base, and 11 bases lay between the germline ends. The CDR3 loop reads CASSEAGGTGTDTQYF. Written as DNA, the CDR3 is TGTGCCAGCAGTGAAGCTGGGGGGACAGGCACAGATACGCAGTATTTT.

The V and J genes are TRBV13 and TRBJ2-3; D possibly corresponds to TRBD2 (6 bases). Germline values: CDR1 PRHDT, CDR2 FYEKMQ (reference sequence). V was trimmed by 6 bases and J by 2 bases, leaving 15 bases between them. The CDR3 is made up of 15 amino acids. The CDR3 protein is CASRRPGEFTDTQYF. CDR3 bases: TGTGCCAGCAGGAGACCGGGGGAATTCACAGATACGCAGTATTTT.

The chain joins TRBV2 to TRBJ2-7, with TRBD2 matching 7 bases. V lost 2 bases to trimming and J lost 5 bases; unmatched junction nucleotides: 6. This CDR3 spans 14 amino acids. CDR1 is SNHLY and CDR2 is FYNNEI in the germline V gene. The CDR3 coding sequence is TGTGCCAGCAGTGAAATGTCTGGGGGGGACGAGCAGTACTTC. It is translated as CASSEMSGGDEQYF.

The gene calls are TRBV6-6 and TRBJ2-7; D perhaps matches TRBD2 (6 bases). With 3 bases removed from V and 0 bases from J, the gap between germline ends came to 12 bases. Germline V gene sequence: CDR1 MNHNY, CDR2 SVGAGI (reference sequence). This CDR3 has 15 amino acids. CDR3 sequence (DNA): TGTGCCAGCAGTTATACGGGAGCAGTCTCCTACGAGCAGTACTTC. It specifies CASSYTGAVSYEQYF.

The CDR3 loop is CASKLQGGNTIYF. In DNA, the CDR3 is TGTGCCAGCAAGCTACAGGGGGGAAACACCATATATTTT. The chain links TRBV6-1 to TRBJ1-3; 7 nucleotides align to TRBD1. Germline V CDR1 and CDR2: MNHNS, SASEGT. V gave up 7 bases and J gave up 4 bases; unmatched junction bases: 4. The CDR3 is 13 amino acids.

The V gene is TRBV2, the J gene TRBJ2-1, with 10 nucleotides matching TRBD1. CDR1 is SNHLY and CDR2 is FYNNEI in the germline V gene. V lost 11 bases to trimming and J lost 10 bases; unmatched junction nucleotides: 8. The CDR3 contains 12 residues. The CDR3 region is CAANRQGAEQFF. Written as DNA, the CDR3 is TGTGCCGCAAACAGACAGGGGGCCGAGCAGTTCTTC.

The V and J genes are TRBV6-6 and TRBJ1-2; 9 bases line up with TRBD1. V was pared by 2 bases and J by 6 bases, with 4 bases of the junction left unmatched. Germline-derived CDR1 and CDR2 are MNHNY and SVGAGI (reference sequence). The CDR3 covers 14 residues. The CDR3 DNA sequence: TGTGCCAGCAGTTACACCGGGACAGGGAATGGCTACACCTTC. Translated, it gives CASSYTGTGNGYTF.

The chain employs TRBV19 and TRBJ1-2, with 9 positions matching TRBD1. CDR1 and CDR2 from the germline V gene are LNHDA and SQIVND (reference sequence). Trimming at V came to 7 bases and at J to 6 bases, leaving 3 bases not matched to a gene. This CDR3 is built from 12 residues. CDR3 residues: CASNRDRDGYTF. The CDR3 DNA sequence: TGTGCCAGTAATCGGGACAGGGATGGCTACACCTTC.

The chain uses TRBV7-9 and TRBJ2-3; maybe TRBD2 (5 bases). The CDR3 sequence is 15 residues long. V lost 5 bases and J 1 base, leaving 13 bases between the germline ends. Looked up from germline, CDR1 is SEHNR and CDR2 is FQNEAQ (reference sequence). The CDR3 reads CASSLGDVGTDTQYF. The CDR3 coding sequence is TGTGCCAGCAGCCTCGGGGATGTGGGCACAGATACGCAGTATTTT.

V is TRBV11-3 and J is TRBJ1-1, with D possibly matching TRBD1 (5 bases). The CDR3 length is 14 residues. The V gene's germline CDR1 is SGHNT and CDR2 YENEEA. Trimming shortened V by 4 bases and J by 6 bases, and 15 bases separated the two germline ends. The CDR3 is CASSSRGGDSEAFF. CDR3 sequence (DNA): TGTGCCAGCAGCTCCCGGGGGGGGGACTCTGAAGCTTTCTTT.

This sequence joins TRBV10-1 and TRBJ2-3; no definite D call. Germline CDR1 and CDR2: WNHNN and SYGVQD (reference sequence). The CDR3 runs 13 residues. V was clipped by 7 bases and J by 2 bases, with 10 bases between them. CDR3 DNA: TGCGCCAGCACCTGGGCCATCACAGATACGCAGTATTTT. This sequence encodes CASTWAITDTQYF.

The V and J genes are TRBV18 and TRBJ1-2; TRBD1 agrees at 7 bases. V shed 0 bases and J 8 bases; nucleotides not matched to a gene: 6. The length of the CDR3 is 14 residues. Per the germline V gene, CDR1 is KGHSH and CDR2 is LQKENI. The CDR3 reads CASSPPTGTIGYTF. The CDR3, as DNA: TGTGCCAGCTCACCACCGACAGGGACGATCGGCTACACCTTC.

CDR3 sequence: CASMGREALTYEQYF. In DNA, the CDR3 is TGCGCCAGCATGGGGCGGGAGGCCCTAACCTACGAGCAGTACTTC. The chain employs TRBV10-1 and TRBJ2-7; 8 nucleotides line up with TRBD2. J gave up 2 bases and V 7 bases, and 10 bases lay outside the gene matches. Germline V gene sequence: CDR1 WNHNN, CDR2 SYGVQD (reference sequence). The CDR3 is 15 amino acids.

The rearrangement uses TRBV14 and TRBJ2-7, with a weak D call TRBD2 (6 bases). V lost 4 bases and J 2 bases, leaving 15 bases between the germline ends. Germline assignment: CDR1 SGHDN and CDR2 FVKESK. This CDR3 has 15 residues. The CDR3 DNA reads as TGTGCCAGCAGCCCGCGGGATGGCCCCACCTACGAGCAGTACTTC. It encodes CASSPRDGPTYEQYF.

The rearrangement uses TRBV7-6 and TRBJ1-3, with unresolved D. Germline CDR1 is SGHVS and CDR2 is FNYEAQ. Between the trimmed V and J ends, which lost 6 bases and 0 bases, there was a span of 9 bases. The CDR3 has 14 amino acids. CDR3 protein: CASSPGNSGNTIYF. CDR3 nucleotides: TGTGCCAGCAGTCCAGGAAACTCTGGAAACACCATATATTTT.

The chain couples TRBV5-1 to TRBJ2-1, with 9 bases identical to TRBD1. V lost 10 bases and J lost 5; bases outside the gene matches: 10. Germline V gives CDR1 SGHRS, CDR2 YFSETQ. The CDR3 contains 14 residues. The CDR3 loop is CAGALGQGHNEQFF. CDR3 in DNA: TGCGCCGGAGCATTAGGACAGGGGCACAATGAGCAGTTCTTC.

As regards this clone: At one end, the junction sequence differs from germline, possibly due to a read error. The rearrangement joins TRBV19 to TRBJ1-6, with 8 bases that match TRBD1. The CDR3 totals 13 residues. The germline V gene has CDR1 LNHDA and CDR2 SQIVND (reference sequence). CDR3 in amino acids: CASSPSLTGEYVF. Written as DNA, the CDR3 is TGTGCCAGTAGTCCTTCACTGACAGGGGAGTATGTCTTT.

This chain connects TRBV7-8 to TRBJ2-6; D is ambiguous. The CDR3 has 16 residues. Trimming removed 1 base from V and 0 bases from J, with 7 bases in between. CDR1 is SGHVS and CDR2 is FQNEAQ in the germline V gene. In DNA form, the CDR3 reads TGTGCCAGCAGCTTAGGAGTTTACTCTGGGGCCAACGTCCTGACTTTC. Protein product: CASSLGVYSGANVLTF.

This clone was counted only a few times. The chain is built from TRBV6-5 and TRBJ1-1, with D possibly TRBD1 on 5 matching bases. The CDR3 runs 13 residues. The V end lost 7 bases, the J end lost 3 bases, and 12 bases lay between the germline ends. Germline loops: CDR1 MNHEY, CDR2 SVGAGI. The CDR3 bases are TGTGCCAGCACCCAAACCAGGGACACTGAAGCTTTCTTT. Encoded protein: CASTQTRDTEAFF.

V usage is TRBV5-8 and J usage is TRBJ2-1; 7 bases fit TRBD2. CDR1 is SGHTS and CDR2 is YDEGEE in the germline V gene. This CDR3 has 17 amino acids. After removal of 2 bases from V and 5 bases from J, the junction contained 13 bases not matched to a gene. The CDR3 sequence: CASSFRGAGMRNNEQFF. DNA of the CDR3: TGTGCCAGCAGCTTTAGGGGAGCGGGAATGCGGAACAATGAGCAGTTCTTC.